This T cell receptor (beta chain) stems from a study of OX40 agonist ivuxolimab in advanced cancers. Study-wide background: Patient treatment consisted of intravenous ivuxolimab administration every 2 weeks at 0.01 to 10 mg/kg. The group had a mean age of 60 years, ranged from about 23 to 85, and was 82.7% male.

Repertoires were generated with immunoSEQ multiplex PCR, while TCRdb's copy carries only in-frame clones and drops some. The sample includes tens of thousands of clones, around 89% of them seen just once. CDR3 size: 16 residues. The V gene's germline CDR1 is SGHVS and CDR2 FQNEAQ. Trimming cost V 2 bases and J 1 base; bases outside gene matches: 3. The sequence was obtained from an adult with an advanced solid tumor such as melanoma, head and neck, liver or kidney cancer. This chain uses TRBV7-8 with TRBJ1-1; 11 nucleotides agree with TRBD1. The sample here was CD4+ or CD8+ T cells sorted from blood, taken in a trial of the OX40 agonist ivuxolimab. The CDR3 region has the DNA TGTGCCAGCAGCTTAAGGGACAGGGGGTCGAACACTGAAGCTTTCTTT. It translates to CASSLRDRGSNTEAFF.